One sample yielded the 29 T cell receptor beta chains listed below, sequenced in a study of regulatory T cells in long-lasting Graves disease. The TCR beta library used iRepertoire HTBI primers with Arm-PCR amplification of CDR3. One entry per CDR3 protein, called by TCRdb with MiXCR from the multiplex PCR reads. Among around 460,000 distinct CDR3 sequences listed, about 22% were seen once. The time point is: persistent/refractory GD, antithyroid drugs over 5 years with positive TRAb. PBMC RNA was the source of the TCR library. Sequencing used peripheral blood mononuclear cells (PBMCs), obtained when the disease was refractory, from a patient treated with antithyroid drugs. All receptors derive from a female donor with Graves disease.

The chain recombines TRBV7-9 with TRBJ2-5, with D perhaps matching TRBD1 (5 bases). Germline V gene data show CDR1 as SEHNR and CDR2 as FQNEAQ (reference sequence). The CDR3 loop spans 14 amino acids. Trimming took 2 bases from V and 5 from J, leaving 12 bases between them. CDR3 nucleotide sequence: TGTGCCAGCAGCTTATTTCAGGGTGAGGAGACCCAGTACTTC. Translating gives CASSLFQGEETQYF.

This clonotype was detected a few times. Because the CDR3 is missing its conserved closing phenylalanine or tryptophan, this is likely a read error. The gene calls are TRBV5-1 and TRBJ2-7; tentatively, D is TRBD1 (5 bases). Germline CDR1 is SGHRS and CDR2 is YFSETQ. This CDR3 comprises 18 residues. Trimming shortened V by 0 bases and J by 3 bases, and 22 bases separated the two germline ends. The CDR3, as DNA: TGCGCCAGCAGCTTGGGAATGTCAGGGCTAGTTCGGAGCTACGAGCAGTACCTC. This sequence encodes CASSLGMSGLVRSYEQYL.

This clonotype was recorded at least ten times. V usage is TRBV7-2 and J usage is TRBJ1-1; D gene unclear. Germline V gene data show CDR1 as SGHTA and CDR2 as FQGNSA. The CDR3 contains 14 residues. V was trimmed by 5 bases and J by 6 bases, leaving 16 bases between them. CDR3 sequence (DNA): TGTGCCAGCAGCCCATACCATCGGGATGCTGAAGCTTTCTTT. Translating it yields CASSPYHRDAEAFF.

The sample holds many counts of this clonotype. The chain carries TRBV11-2 and TRBJ1-2, with unresolved D. The CDR3 covers 17 residues. V shed 3 bases and J shed 0 bases, with 17 bases lying between them. Germline CDR1 and CDR2: SGHAT and FQNNGV. The CDR3 DNA reads TGTGCCAGCAGCTTTGGACCTCAGGCCCCTTCTAACTATGGCTACACCTTC. Its translation: CASSFGPQAPSNYGYTF.

There are many counts of this clonotype. The rearrangement uses TRBV7-3 and TRBJ2-5; D remains ambiguous. This CDR3 contains 12 residues. Trimming removed 6 bases at V and 2 bases at J, with 7 bases between. CDR1 is SGHTA, CDR2 FQGTGA, per germline. CDR3 residues: CASSALQETQYF. The CDR3 nucleotides are TGTGCCAGCAGTGCCCTACAAGAGACCCAGTACTTC.

Concerning this clonotype: This may stem from a read error, because a much larger clone lies one nucleotide away. The chain recombines TRBV5-1 with TRBJ1-3; possible D gene TRBD1, 5 bases. CDR3 size: 14 residues. The germline gives CDR1 SGHRS, CDR2 YFSETQ. As DNA, the CDR3 is TGCGCCAGCAGCATTGGGACGGCTGGAGACACCATATATTTT. It specifies CASSIGTAGDTIYF.

There are many counts of this clonotype. This rearrangement joins TRBV15 to TRBJ2-7; the D gene is possibly TRBD2 (6 bases). The CDR3 spans 15 residues. V was shortened by 0 bases and J by 0 bases, with 9 bases between the two germline ends. The V gene's germline CDR1 is LNHNV and CDR2 YYDKDF (reference sequence). CDR3 bases: TGTGCCACCAGCAGAGAGCCAGCGGGCTCCTACGAGCAGTACTTC. Its protein is CATSREPAGSYEQYF.

This clonotype occurred a few times. CDR3 coding DNA: TGTGCCAGCAGTGTCTTAGCGGGAGGGCCAGTCGGCGAGCAGTACTTC. Amino acids: CASSVLAGGPVGEQYF. The rearrangement joins TRBV27 to TRBJ2-7; 11 bases match TRBD2. Germline V gene lookup returns CDR1 MNHEY and CDR2 SMNVEV (reference sequence). V lost 5 bases to trimming and J lost 6 bases; unmatched junction nucleotides: 12. This CDR3 spans 16 amino acids.

The V call is TRBV24-1, the J call TRBJ2-4, with D unresolved. Per germline, CDR1 KGHDR and CDR2 SFDVKD. The CDR3 loop spans 14 amino acids. V lost 4 bases and J 6 bases, leaving 12 bases between the germline ends. The CDR3 protein is CATSDRLTGNIQYF. The CDR3 nucleotides read TGTGCCACCAGTGACCGTCTGACCGGAAACATTCAGTACTTC.

This clonotype was seen more than once but under ten times. This rearrangement joins TRBV19 to TRBJ1-6; D gene uncertain. The CDR3 runs 15 residues. Germline CDR1 and CDR2: LNHDA and SQIVND (reference sequence). V dropped 2 bases and J dropped 2 bases, with 7 bases sitting between them. The DNA of the CDR3 is TGTGCCAGTAGTATAAGAAGCACCTATAATTCACCCCTCCACTTT. It yields the protein CASSIRSTYNSPLHF.

The rearrangement links TRBV20-1 to TRBJ2-4; the D is unclear. Trimming pared 5 bases from V and 1 base from J, leaving 12 bases between. The CDR3 length is 14 residues. Germline-derived CDR1 and CDR2 are DFQATT and SNEGSKA (reference sequence). CDR3 coding DNA: TGCAGTGCTCGCTCTGTAGGGGCCAAAAACATTCAGTACTTC. Residues: CSARSVGAKNIQYF.

This clonotype was seen more than once but under ten times. Relative to the germline gene, one junction end is altered; a read error may explain this. The chain has TRBV7-7 and TRBJ2-2; TRBD2 might be the D (6 bases). Germline assignment: CDR1 SSHAT and CDR2 FNYEAQ (reference sequence). The CDR3 contains 15 residues. CDR3 coding DNA: TGTGCTAGCAGCTCGACTAGTTTCAACACCGGGGAGCTGTTTTTT. The encoded protein is CASSSTSFNTGELFF.

This clonotype occurred many times. The J gene is TRBJ1-5, the V gene TRBV25-1; D call uncertain. The V end was cut by 3 bases, the J end by 1 base, with 10 bases between. Germline V gene data show CDR1 as MGHDK and CDR2 as SYGVNS. The CDR3 is made up of 15 amino acids. The CDR3 DNA is TGTGCCAGCAGTGAGGGGAGCGGAAGCAATCAGCCCCAGCATTTT. The encoded protein is CASSEGSGSNQPQHF.

The chain uses TRBV4-2 and TRBJ2-7; D unclear. The germline gives CDR1 LGHNA, CDR2 YNFKEQ. Trimming took off 1 base at V and 0 bases at J, with 10 bases between the two ends. This CDR3 region has 15 residues. CDR3 DNA sequence: TGTGCCAGCAGCCAAGGACTTTCTTCCTCCTACGAGCAGTACTTC. It yields the protein CASSQGLSSSYEQYF.

This clonotype was picked up many times. V and J are TRBV28 and TRBJ2-7; D ambiguous. The CDR3 is made up of 13 amino acids. With 5 bases removed from V and 4 bases from J, the gap between germline ends came to 12 bases. CDR1 and CDR2 (germline): MDHEN, SYDVKM. CDR3 loop: CASSPGMPYEQYF. The CDR3 coding sequence is TGTGCCAGCAGTCCAGGAATGCCGTACGAGCAGTACTTC.

V and J are TRBV4-2 and TRBJ2-7; TRBD2 aligns across 7 bases. The length of the CDR3 is 15 residues. V was clipped by 0 bases and J by 4 bases; unmatched bases: 6. Germline V lookup: CDR1 LGHNA, CDR2 YNFKEQ. The CDR3 sequence is CASSQDSGAYYEQYF. The CDR3 DNA is TGTGCCAGCAGCCAAGACAGCGGGGCATATTACGAGCAGTACTTC.

As to this clonotype: A clone one base away is much larger, so this may be a read error. The chain employs TRBV6-2 or TRBV6-3 and TRBJ2-5, with a possible D match to TRBD1 (5 bases). V lost 6 bases, J lost 5 bases, and 19 bases lay in between. The CDR3 loop spans 15 amino acids. Germline V gene data show CDR1 as MNHEY and CDR2 as SVGEGT. The CDR3: CASSLTGRPWETQYF. The DNA for the CDR3 is TGTGCCAGCAGCCTTACAGGACGGCCCTGGGAGACCCAGTACTTC.

This chain joins TRBV3-1 and TRBJ2-7; no definite D call. The V gene's germline CDR1 is LGHDT and CDR2 YNNKEL (reference sequence). Trimming cost V 3 bases and J 3 bases, with 12 bases left between them. This CDR3 is 14 amino acids long. This chain's CDR3 is CASSQGTVDYEQYF. The CDR3 DNA sequence: TGTGCCAGCAGCCAGGGAACCGTAGACTACGAGCAGTACTTC.

This clonotype has at least ten counts. This chain uses TRBV29-1 with TRBJ2-5; D possibly corresponds to TRBD2 (6 bases). Between the trimmed V and J ends, which lost 7 bases and 4 bases, there was a span of 25 bases. CDR1 and CDR2 (germline): SQVTM, ANQGSEA. This CDR3 is 16 amino acids long. The CDR3 is CSALLLVEDYAETQYF. The CDR3 region has the DNA TGCAGCGCCCTCTTGCTAGTCGAGGACTACGCAGAGACCCAGTACTTC.

This clonotype was observed many times. The chain joins TRBV28 to TRBJ2-5; weak D call: TRBD1 (6 bases). V lost 3 bases to trimming and J lost 5 bases, with 10 bases between them. The CDR3 is made up of 13 amino acids. Per the germline V gene, CDR1 is MDHEN and CDR2 is SYDVKM. DNA of the CDR3: TGTGCCAGCAGTTTTATTAGGGGGGAGACCCAGTACTTC. Protein: CASSFIRGETQYF.

Comments on this clonotype: The conserved closing phenylalanine or tryptophan is absent in this CDR3, likely reflecting a read error. This chain joins TRBV28 and TRBJ2-7, with TRBD2 as a possible D gene (5 bases). Trimming pared 4 bases from V and 5 bases from J, leaving 6 bases between. Germline V gives CDR1 MDHEN, CDR2 SYDVKM. This CDR3 is built from 11 residues. CDR3 coding DNA: TGTGCCAGCAGTTCCGGGGACGAGCAGTACCTC. This encodes CASSSGDEQYL.

In this sample, this clonotype turned up a few times. The chain is built from TRBV7-2 and TRBJ2-1; TRBD2 might be the D (5 bases). Deletions cut 6 bases from V and 8 bases from J, with 20 bases between. This CDR3 spans 15 amino acids. Germline V gene lookup returns CDR1 SGHTA and CDR2 FQGNSA. This CDR3 is CASSPRWRQSDEQFF. In DNA, the CDR3 is TGTGCCAGCAGTCCCCGATGGAGGCAGAGCGATGAGCAGTTCTTC.

The chain is built from TRBV7-2 and TRBJ1-5, with unresolved D. Deletions cut 5 bases from V and 4 bases from J, with 12 bases between. CDR1 and CDR2 from the germline V gene are SGHTA and FQGNSA. The CDR3 length is 14 residues. The CDR3 sequence: CASSAAWGNQPQHF. The CDR3 coding sequence is TGTGCCAGCAGCGCCGCCTGGGGTAATCAGCCCCAGCATTTT. Variable domain in full (rest from reference TRBV7-2 and TRBJ1-5): GAGVSQSPSNKVTEKGKDVELRCDPISGHTALYWYRQSLGQGLEFLIYFQGNSAPDKSGLPSDRFSAERTGGSVSTLTIQRTQQEDSAVYLCASSAAWGNQPQHFGDGTRLSIL.

In regard to this clonotype: It may be a read error: a sequence one base away is much more abundant. The CDR3 does not end in the conserved phenylalanine or tryptophan, so this is likely a read error. This rearrangement joins TRBV12-3 or TRBV12-4 to TRBJ2-7, with 8 bases that match TRBD1. There are 15 residues in the CDR3. The trim removed 4 bases at V and 2 bases at J, leaving 7 bases unmatched. CDR3 sequence: CASSYQGATPYEQYL. The DNA for the CDR3 is TGTGCCAGCAGTTATCAGGGGGCGACGCCCTACGAGCAGTACCTC.

The CDR3 region is CASSMDGYEQYF. Here the CDR3 DNA reads TGTGCCAGCAGCATGGACGGCTACGAGCAGTACTTC. The rearrangement links TRBV7-9 to TRBJ2-7, with no clear D. CDR1 is SEHNR and CDR2 is FQNEAQ in the germline V gene (reference sequence). V shed 5 bases and J shed 3 bases, with 8 bases lying between them. This CDR3 has 12 amino acids.

This clonotype was counted only a few times. The chain links TRBV20-1 to TRBJ1-2; 7 nucleotides align to TRBD1. This CDR3 is built from 12 residues. The V gene's germline CDR1 is DFQATT and CDR2 SNEGSKA (reference sequence). The J segment lost 10 bases and the V segment lost 4 bases, leaving 9 bases of the junction unmatched. The CDR3 DNA reads as TGCAGTGCTAACTTGGGACAGTACGACTACACCTTC. Residues: CSANLGQYDYTF.

This clonotype was detected only once. J is TRBJ2-3 and V is TRBV28; 8 bases match TRBD2. The germline V gene encodes CDR1 MDHEN and CDR2 SYDVKM. V dropped 2 bases and J dropped 1; count of bases not matched to a gene: 5. The CDR3 is made up of 16 amino acids. CDR3 sequence reads: CASSLESGGGTDTQYF. The CDR3 DNA sequence: TGTGCCAGCAGTTTAGAGAGCGGGGGAGGCACAGATACGCAGTATTTT.

This clonotype was detected many times. This chain connects TRBV11-2 to TRBJ1-6; no clear D. V was shortened by 0 bases and J by 11 bases, with 8 bases between the two germline ends. Germline V gives CDR1 SGHAT, CDR2 FQNNGV. This CDR3 spans 13 amino acids. The CDR3 nucleotides are TGTGCCAGCAGCTTAGATCCCACAGCACCCCTCCACTTT. Translation gives CASSLDPTAPLHF.

CDR3: CASSLDRLNYGYTF. As DNA, the CDR3 is TGTGCCAGCAGCTTAGATCGCCTTAACTATGGCTACACCTTC. The rearrangement uses TRBV7-8 and TRBJ1-2; D not certain. Germline V gene lookup returns CDR1 SGHVS and CDR2 FQNEAQ. The CDR3 length is 14 residues. The V end was cut by 1 base, the J end by 1 base, with 7 bases between.